A single T cell receptor beta chain is shown here with its context. What it recognizes is unknown. This specimen belongs to a study of blood T cells in healthy people across ages. Trimming pared 5 bases from V and 8 bases from J, leaving 9 bases between. The germline V gene encodes CDR1 MNHEY and CDR2 SVGEGT. The CDR3 runs to 11 residues. Broader study findings: Among long-lived donors, naive CD4+ cells were more numerous and diversity higher than in aged donors.

Then a second PCR, running roughly 7 to 11 cycles, was carried out with a sample-barcoded 5' primer and a J-beta primer mix. TCRdb independently ran MiXCR on the 5' RACE reads; one entry per CDR3 protein. The table lists about 1.5 million distinct CDR3 sequences, 35% to 45% of them singletons, with over 3.5% in the top ten. The rearrangement joins TRBV6-2 or TRBV6-3 to TRBJ1-1; D not resolved. This TCR was sampled from a woman younger than 30 in good health. Sequencing input: blood. The CDR3 reads CASSQSWEAFF. The CDR3 bases are TGTGCCAGCAGTCAGAGCTGGGAAGCTTTCTTT.